The 19 T cell receptor beta chains listed next were all sequenced from one sample in a study of blood T cell repertoires in COVID-19. The data were produced by immunoSEQ multiplex PCR, yet TCRdb's version contains in-frame clones alone and is incomplete. Among just over 350,000 clones, roughly 84% were seen once, and the ten largest hold 2.5% to 3.5%. Sequenced material: PBMCs or T cells enriched from blood (not recorded which). Every receptor here comes from a woman aged 25 to 39 who had recovered from COVID-19.

The chain has TRBV4-2 and TRBJ1-1, with D perhaps matching TRBD1 (5 bases). V dropped 4 bases and J dropped 6 bases, with 18 bases sitting between them. The germline V gene has CDR1 LGHNA and CDR2 YNFKEQ. The CDR3 is 15 residues long. This chain's CDR3 is CASSPLGRGVPEAFF. The CDR3 coding sequence is TGTGCCAGCAGCCCCCTCGGGAGGGGCGTGCCTGAAGCTTTCTTT.

The chain uses TRBV5-6 and TRBJ2-3; weak D call: TRBD2 (5 bases). CDR1 is SGHDT, CDR2 YYEEEE, per germline. The ends were cut back, 3 bases at V and 5 bases at J, with 16 bases in the middle. The CDR3 is 15 amino acids. This chain's CDR3 is CASSSYREMRDTQYF. CDR3 coding DNA: TGTGCCAGCAGCTCATATAGGGAGATGAGAGATACGCAGTATTTT.

The V and J genes are TRBV28 and TRBJ1-5; 12 bases fit TRBD1. Germline V lookup: CDR1 MDHEN, CDR2 SYDVKM. Unmatched junction bases numbered 1, after V lost 2 bases and J lost 5 bases. The length of the CDR3 is 15 residues. DNA for the CDR3: TGTGCCAGCAGTTTAGGGACAGGGGGCGATCAGCCCCAGCATTTT. It yields the protein CASSLGTGGDQPQHF.

This chain joins TRBV6-1 and TRBJ1-5; D is undetermined. Germline CDR1 is MNHNS and CDR2 is SASEGT. V was shortened by 0 bases and J by 15 bases, with 18 bases between the two germline ends. The CDR3 runs to 14 residues. CDR3 sequence (DNA): TGTGCCAGCAGTGAAGCCCAGCAAGCAGGCGCAAGGCATTTT. Its protein product is CASSEAQQAGARHF.

The table lists this clone with a count of one. The chain combines TRBV9 with TRBJ1-6; no clear D. Germline loops: CDR1 SGDLS, CDR2 YYNGEE. The CDR3 contains 14 residues. With 4 bases removed from V and 9 bases from J, the gap between germline ends came to 14 bases. CDR3 sequence: CASSPTQNSSPLHF. In DNA, the CDR3 is TGTGCCAGCAGCCCAACCCAGAACAGTTCACCCCTCCACTTT.

V gene TRBV5-1 combines with J gene TRBJ2-6; D is undetermined. CDR3 length: 15 amino acids. The V gene lost 4 bases and the J gene lost 2 bases, with 10 bases spanning the gap. In germline, CDR1 is SGHRS, CDR2 YFSETQ. CDR3 coding DNA: TGCGCCAGCAGCCATTACACGCCTGGGGCCAACGTCCTGACTTTC. It yields the protein CASSHYTPGANVLTF.

The chain employs TRBV29-1 and TRBJ2-1; 9 positions match TRBD1. This CDR3 is 13 amino acids long. With 7 bases clipped from V and 6 bases from J, the junction kept 7 bases outside the gene matches. Germline CDR1 and CDR2: SQVTM and ANQGSEA. The CDR3 nucleotides read TGCAGCGCCACGGGACAGGGTTTCAATGAGCAGTTCTTC. This sequence encodes CSATGQGFNEQFF.

The rearrangement links TRBV11-2 to TRBJ1-6, with D perhaps TRBD1 (6 bases). Germline values: CDR1 SGHAT, CDR2 FQNNGV. The CDR3 extends over 16 amino acids. V was clipped by 4 bases and J by 10 bases, with 20 bases between them. CDR3 region: CASSSSPRGWGSPLHF. For the CDR3, the DNA is TGTGCCAGCAGCTCAAGTCCGAGGGGGTGGGGGTCACCCCTCCACTTT.

This chain uses TRBV10-2 with TRBJ1-3; no firm D call. The V and J ends lost 4 bases and 4 bases respectively, with 8 bases between them. CDR1 is WSHSY, CDR2 SAAADI, per germline. This CDR3 has 13 amino acids. The CDR3 bases are TGCGCCAGCAGTGGCACGCAGGGAAACACCATATATTTT. It yields the protein CASSGTQGNTIYF.

Concerning this clone: The junction departs from the called germline gene at one end, perhaps through a read error. The V and J genes are TRBV28 and TRBJ1-5; TRBD1 is a possible D gene (5 bases). The germline gives CDR1 MDHEN, CDR2 SYDVKM. This CDR3 is built from 14 residues. CDR3 DNA sequence: TGTGCCAGCAGTTTCCTCGCGGCGCTGACAGCCCCAGCATTT. Translated, it gives CASSFLAALTAPAF.

The chain combines TRBV6-4 with TRBJ1-5; a possible D gene is TRBD1 (6 bases). The CDR3 spans 17 residues. Germline V gives CDR1 MRHNA, CDR2 SNTAGT. Trimming took off 4 bases at V and 2 bases at J, with 18 bases between the two ends. The CDR3 is CASSAPEGTWGNQPQHF. Here the CDR3 DNA reads TGTGCCAGCAGTGCTCCTGAAGGGACATGGGGCAATCAGCCCCAGCATTTT.

The chain uses TRBV19 and TRBJ1-1; a weak D match, TRBD1 (5 bases). Germline V lookup: CDR1 LNHDA, CDR2 SQIVND (reference sequence). The CDR3 covers 14 residues. Trimming cost V 6 bases and J 3 bases, with 14 bases left between them. CDR3 residues: CASRRGSIDTEAFF. The DNA of the CDR3 is TGTGCCAGTAGGCGGGGGAGTATAGACACTGAAGCTTTCTTT.

This clone was seen a handful of times. This chain links TRBV10-2 with TRBJ1-5; D gene unclear. The germline CDR1 and CDR2 sequences are WSHSY and SAAADI. This CDR3 has 12 amino acids. V was clipped by 7 bases and J by 7 bases, with 11 bases between them. The CDR3 region has the DNA TGCGCCAGCAAGGATCGCGGGCAGCCCCAGCATTTT. Residues: CASKDRGQPQHF.

The genes are TRBV5-1 and TRBJ2-5; TRBD1 matches 9 bases. With V trimmed by 1 base and J by 5 bases, 6 bases remained unmatched. CDR1 is SGHRS and CDR2 is YFSETQ in the germline V gene. CDR3 length: 15 residues. The CDR3 region is CASSLIQGAGETQYF. The CDR3 bases are TGCGCCAGCAGCTTGATACAGGGGGCTGGGGAGACCCAGTACTTC.

This clone was seen just once. This chain connects TRBV6-5 to TRBJ2-7; the D gene is possibly TRBD2 (5 bases). The CDR3 spans 15 residues. Germline assignment: CDR1 MNHEY and CDR2 SVGAGI. Trimming removed 0 bases at V and 6 bases at J, with 15 bases between. The CDR3 loop is CASSYSVTEVFEQYF. CDR3 nucleotide sequence: TGTGCCAGCAGTTACTCAGTCACGGAGGTTTTCGAGCAGTACTTC.

V and J are TRBV7-8 and TRBJ2-7; 12 bases line up with TRBD2. There are 15 residues in the CDR3. J lost 2 bases, V lost 5 bases, and 4 bases had no gene match. The germline V gene has CDR1 SGHVS and CDR2 FQNEAQ. The DNA for the CDR3 is TGTGCCAGCAGCGTCGGACTAGCGGGGACCTACGAGCAGTACTTC. Residues: CASSVGLAGTYEQYF.

The chain joins TRBV4-1 to TRBJ1-1; D may be TRBD1 (6 bases). Looked up from germline, CDR1 is MGHRA and CDR2 is YSYEKL. The CDR3 sequence is 14 residues long. Trimming stripped 4 bases from V and 6 bases from J, with 15 bases between. The CDR3 here is CASSREQGIPEAFF. DNA for the CDR3: TGCGCCAGCAGCCGCGAACAGGGTATCCCTGAAGCTTTCTTT.

CDR3 in DNA: TGTGCCACTAAGAAAGGGGGAGACTCCTACGAGCAGTACTTC. Amino acid sequence: CATKKGGDSYEQYF. The rearrangement links TRBV15 to TRBJ2-7, with D tentatively TRBD1 (6 bases). The V and J ends lost 9 bases and 0 bases respectively, with 15 bases between them. Germline V CDR1 and CDR2: LNHNV, YYDKDF (reference sequence). The CDR3 runs to 14 residues.

This chain uses TRBV13 with TRBJ2-7; 7 bases are shared with TRBD1. CDR1 and CDR2 from the germline V gene are PRHDT and FYEKMQ (reference sequence). This CDR3 region has 15 residues. The J segment lost 3 bases and the V segment lost 3 bases, leaving 8 bases of the junction unmatched. The CDR3 nucleotides are TGTGCCAGCAGCTTTTCGACAGGGAACTTCTACGAGCAGTACTTC. This encodes CASSFSTGNFYEQYF.